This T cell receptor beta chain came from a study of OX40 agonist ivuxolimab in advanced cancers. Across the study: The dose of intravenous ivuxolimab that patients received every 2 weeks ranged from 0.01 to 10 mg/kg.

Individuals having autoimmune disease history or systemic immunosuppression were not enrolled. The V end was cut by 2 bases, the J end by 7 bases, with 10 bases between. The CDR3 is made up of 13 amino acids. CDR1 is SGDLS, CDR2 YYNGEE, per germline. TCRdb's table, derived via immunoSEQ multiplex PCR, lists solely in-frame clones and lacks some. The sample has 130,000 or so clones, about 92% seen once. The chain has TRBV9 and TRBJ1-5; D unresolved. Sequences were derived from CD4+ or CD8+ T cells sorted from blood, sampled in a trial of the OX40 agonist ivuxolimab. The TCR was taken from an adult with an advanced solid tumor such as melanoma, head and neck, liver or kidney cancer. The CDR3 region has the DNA TGTGCCAGCAGCGTCGAGTCGGGCCAGCCCCAGCATTTT. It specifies CASSVESGQPQHF. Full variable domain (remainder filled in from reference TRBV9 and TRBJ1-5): DSGVTQTPKHLITATGQRVTLRCSPRSGDLSVYWYQQSLDQGLQFLIQYYNGEERAKGNILERFSAQQFPDLHSELNLSSLELGDSALYFCASSVESGQPQHFGDGTRLSIL.